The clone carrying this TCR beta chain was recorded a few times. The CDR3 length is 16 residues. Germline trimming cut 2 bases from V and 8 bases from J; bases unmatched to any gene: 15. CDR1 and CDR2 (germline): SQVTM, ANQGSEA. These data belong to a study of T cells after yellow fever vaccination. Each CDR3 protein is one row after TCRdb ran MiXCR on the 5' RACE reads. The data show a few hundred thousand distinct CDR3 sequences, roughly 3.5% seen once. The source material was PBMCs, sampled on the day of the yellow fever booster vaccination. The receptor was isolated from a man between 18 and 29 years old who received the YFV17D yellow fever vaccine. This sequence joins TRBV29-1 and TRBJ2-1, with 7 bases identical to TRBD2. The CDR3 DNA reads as TGCAGCGTTGAATTGGCGGGACTAACGGTGGTCGATGAGCAGTTCTTC. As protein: CSVELAGLTVVDEQFF.